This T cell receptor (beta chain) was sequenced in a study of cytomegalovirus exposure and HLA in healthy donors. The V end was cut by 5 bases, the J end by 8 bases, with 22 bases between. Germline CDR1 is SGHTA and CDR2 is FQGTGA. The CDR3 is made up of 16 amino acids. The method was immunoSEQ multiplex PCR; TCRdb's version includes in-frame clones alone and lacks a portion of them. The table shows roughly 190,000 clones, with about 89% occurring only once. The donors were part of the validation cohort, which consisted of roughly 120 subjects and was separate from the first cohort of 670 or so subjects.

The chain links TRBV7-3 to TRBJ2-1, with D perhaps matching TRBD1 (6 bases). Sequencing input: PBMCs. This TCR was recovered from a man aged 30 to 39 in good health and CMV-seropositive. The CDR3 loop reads CASSPHLGGVRDEQFF. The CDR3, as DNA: TGTGCCAGCAGCCCACATTTAGGGGGAGTACGGGATGAGCAGTTCTTC.